The TCR beta chain described here comes from a study of glioma-infiltrating T cells after dendritic cell vaccination. The study's findings and limits: Higher TCR clonality did not directly relate to longer survival.

Indicated time point: after dendritic cell vaccination, including at tumor progression/relapse. The primer mix had 60 V beta and 13 J beta primers. Data came from immunoSEQ multiplex PCR; TCRdb stores just in-frame clones and leaves some out. The sample shows 90,000 to 110,000 clones, roughly 90% of them seen only once. As regards this clone: Its antigen remains unknown.

This specimen consisted of blood, obtained after dendritic cell vaccination. The sequence derives from a human donor with glioblastoma.

The CDR3 nucleotides are TGCAGCGTTCGCGGACAGGGTATAGGTTTGGGCGAGCAGTACTTC. Translating it yields CSVRGQGIGLGEQYF. The chain is built from TRBV29-1 and TRBJ2-7; 8 bases fit TRBD1. This CDR3 has 15 residues. Germline lookup yields CDR1 SQVTM and CDR2 ANQGSEA. V lost 5 bases and J lost 6; bases outside the gene matches: 15.